This TCR beta chain was retrieved from a study of cytomegalovirus exposure and HLA in healthy donors. Whole-study results and caveats: Cytomegalovirus-associated TCR beta chains were listed, numbering 164. Likely technical artifact: a cluster of highly shared sequence variants.

The germline V gene has CDR1 SQVTM and CDR2 ANQGSEA. V was shortened by 6 bases and J by 4 bases, with 16 bases between the two germline ends. This CDR3 is 14 amino acids long. Concerning this clone itself: What it recognizes is unknown.

PCR involved 60 Vbeta and 13 Jbeta primers. Assay used: immunoSEQ multiplex PCR; TCRdb lists only in-frame clones, some missing. Of fewer than 80,000 clones listed, 65% to 75% are singletons. The chain is built from TRBV29-1 and TRBJ1-5; possible D gene TRBD1, 5 bases. Input material: PBMCs. This clonotype was sampled from a woman aged 25 to 39 in good health and CMV-seronegative. CDR3 sequence reads: CSVEESGGNQPQHF. CDR3 DNA sequence: TGCAGCGTCGAGGAGTCCGGGGGTAATCAGCCCCAGCATTTT. Looking up the rest from reference TRBV29-1 and TRBJ1-5 gives the full variable domain: SAVISQKPSRDICQRGTSLTIQCQVDSQVTMMFWYRQQPGQSLTLIATANQGSEATYESGFVIDKFPISRPNLTFSTLTVSNMSPEDSSIYLCSVEESGGNQPQHFGDGTRLSIL.